Shown below are 25 T cell receptor beta chains from a single sample sequenced in a study of cytomegalovirus exposure and HLA in healthy donors. It was with 60 Vbeta and 13 Jbeta primers that the PCR ran. The assay was immunoSEQ multiplex PCR, and TCRdb's table has in-frame clones only and misses some. Of approximately 120,000 clones in the sample, around two thirds were seen once. Sequenced input: PBMCs. The receptors were sampled from a man between 60 and 70 years old in good health and CMV-seropositive.

This chain connects TRBV7-9 to TRBJ1-4; 12 nucleotides align to TRBD1. CDR3 length: 15 residues. Trimming took 5 bases from V and 10 from J; bases not matched to a gene: 8. CDR1 is SEHNR and CDR2 is FQNEAQ in the germline V gene (reference sequence). In nucleotides, the CDR3 is TGTGCCAGCAGCCCCAGGGACAGGGGGCAAGGAAAACTGTTTTTT. Amino acids: CASSPRDRGQGKLFF.

This clone has just a few counts. The chain couples TRBV4-2 to TRBJ1-1; no definite D call. Germline V lookup: CDR1 LGHNA, CDR2 YNFKEQ. The CDR3 spans 15 residues. Between the trimmed V and J ends, which lost 0 bases and 6 bases, there was a span of 14 bases. CDR3 nucleotide sequence: TGTGCCAGCAGCCAAGATGGGATTCGGGGAGCTGAAGCTTTCTTT. Amino acid sequence: CASSQDGIRGAEAFF.

The chain couples TRBV25-1 to TRBJ2-3; possibly TRBD2 for D (5 bases). Germline loops: CDR1 MGHDK, CDR2 SYGVNS. With 7 bases removed from V and 4 bases from J, the gap between germline ends came to 18 bases. The CDR3 length is 15 residues. CDR3 DNA: TGTGCCAGCACCCCTTCGGGGATGCACCCAGATACGCAGTATTTT. Translated, it gives CASTPSGMHPDTQYF.

The chain uses TRBV11-1 and TRBJ2-1; 9 positions match TRBD2. The CDR3 consists of 15 residues. Germline V gene lookup returns CDR1 SGHAT and CDR2 FQDESV (reference sequence). V was pared by 4 bases and J by 6 bases, with 7 bases of the junction left unmatched. The CDR3 region is CASSYSGGSTNEQFF. DNA for the CDR3: TGTGCCAGCAGCTACAGCGGGGGGTCCACCAATGAGCAGTTCTTC.

The V call is TRBV29-1, the J call TRBJ2-7; tentatively, D is TRBD1 (6 bases). Germline V CDR1 and CDR2: SQVTM, ANQGSEA. V gave up 5 bases and J gave up 2 bases, with 13 bases separating them. The CDR3 is made up of 13 amino acids. The CDR3 region is CSVLSGAPYEQYF. The CDR3 DNA sequence: TGCAGCGTTCTGTCAGGGGCGCCCTACGAGCAGTACTTC.

CDR3 bases: TGCACCAGCAGTCCGACTAGCGGGGGCAACGAGCAGTACTTC. Protein sequence: CTSSPTSGGNEQYF. The J gene is TRBJ2-7, the V gene TRBV1; the table's D call of TRBD2 was not tested on the DNA. TRBV1 is given as a pseudogene. This CDR3 has 14 residues.

CDR3 bases: TGCGCCAGCAGCTTGGGACAGGGCCTTTCGAACACTGAAGCTTTCTTT. Its translation is CASSLGQGLSNTEAFF. The chain links TRBV5-1 to TRBJ1-1, with 7 bases lining up with TRBD1. Trimming cost V 0 bases and J 1 base; bases outside gene matches: 6. The CDR3 covers 16 residues. CDR1 SGHRS and CDR2 YFSETQ come from the germline V gene.

The V and J genes are TRBV6-6 and TRBJ1-1; D perhaps matches TRBD1 (5 bases). Germline V gene sequence: CDR1 MNHNY, CDR2 SVGAGI (reference sequence). The CDR3 is made up of 14 amino acids. The V end lost 5 bases, the J end lost 8 bases, and 18 bases lay between the germline ends. CDR3 in DNA: TGTGCCAGCAGTCCTCCCGGGACTTCATGGGAAGCTTTCTTT. Encoded protein: CASSPPGTSWEAFF.

The rearrangement uses TRBV19 and TRBJ1-5; 9 bases are a match to TRBD1. Germline-derived CDR1 and CDR2 are LNHDA and SQIVND (reference sequence). The CDR3 consists of 15 residues. The junction had 7 bases not matched to a gene; V was cut back by 6 bases and J by 4 bases. The CDR3 DNA sequence: TGTGCCAGTAGGCCTCAAGGGACAGGGAATCAGCCCCAGCATTTT. This gives the protein CASRPQGTGNQPQHF. Supplemented by reference TRBV19 and TRBJ1-5, the full variable domain reads DGGITQSPKYLFRKEGQNVTLSCEQNLNHDAMYWYRQDPGQGLRLIYYSQIVNDFQKGDIAEGYSVSREKKESFPLTVTSAQKNPTAFYLCASRPQGTGNQPQHFGDGTRLSIL.

The gene calls are TRBV7-9 and TRBJ1-4; 8 nucleotides match TRBD1. The junction had 10 bases not matched to a gene; V was cut back by 6 bases and J by 10 bases. Germline CDR1 SEHNR, CDR2 FQNEAQ (reference sequence). CDR3 length equals 14 residues. CDR3 in amino acids: CASRPDRGYGKLFF. DNA for the CDR3: TGTGCCAGCAGACCTGACAGGGGCTACGGAAAACTGTTTTTT.

The chain recombines TRBV27 with TRBJ1-5; TRBD1 matches at 7 bases. This CDR3 spans 13 amino acids. With V trimmed by 4 bases and J by 9 bases, 6 bases remained unmatched. From germline, CDR1 is MNHEY and CDR2 SMNVEV (reference sequence). The CDR3 spells CASSWDSSRPQHF. Here the CDR3 DNA reads TGTGCCAGCAGTTGGGACAGTTCCAGGCCCCAGCATTTT.

This chain connects TRBV7-2 to TRBJ2-7; D is undetermined. The CDR3 has 14 residues. Per germline, CDR1 SGHTA and CDR2 FQGNSA. The V gene lost 3 bases and the J gene lost 0 bases, with 9 bases spanning the gap. CDR3 sequence reads: CASSFTQSSYEQYF. CDR3 nucleotide sequence: TGTGCCAGCAGCTTCACACAGAGCTCCTACGAGCAGTACTTC.

The chain couples TRBV5-1 to TRBJ2-3; D may be TRBD2 (7 bases). Trimming removed 0 bases at V and 0 bases at J, with 17 bases between. This CDR3 spans 18 amino acids. From germline, CDR1 is SGHRS and CDR2 YFSETQ. The CDR3 DNA follows: TGCGCCAGCAGCTTGGCATATATCGGGGGGCCGAGCACAGATACGCAGTATTTT. It encodes CASSLAYIGGPSTDTQYF.

The J gene is TRBJ2-1, the V gene TRBV5-1; a weak D match, TRBD1 (6 bases). V lost 4 bases, J lost 2 bases, and 16 bases lay in between. Germline loops: CDR1 SGHRS, CDR2 YFSETQ. The CDR3 contains 16 residues. For the CDR3, the DNA is TGCGCCAGCAGCCTGTTTACAGGGTTTACCTACAATGAGCAGTTCTTC. Translated, it gives CASSLFTGFTYNEQFF.

The V call is TRBV9, the J call TRBJ1-5, with unresolved D. CDR3 length: 13 amino acids. The germline gives CDR1 SGDLS, CDR2 YYNGEE. Deletions cut 2 bases from V and 2 bases from J, with 5 bases between. Here the CDR3 reads CASSVQGNQPQHF. In DNA, the CDR3 is TGTGCCAGCAGCGTGCAGGGCAATCAGCCCCAGCATTTT. Drawing the rest from reference TRBV9 and TRBJ1-5, the complete variable domain is DSGVTQTPKHLITATGQRVTLRCSPRSGDLSVYWYQQSLDQGLQFLIQYYNGEERAKGNILERFSAQQFPDLHSELNLSSLELGDSALYFCASSVQGNQPQHFGDGTRLSIL.

The chain employs TRBV5-1 and TRBJ2-7; 7 nucleotides match TRBD1. V was pared by 2 bases and J by 6 bases, with 11 bases of the junction left unmatched. CDR1 is SGHRS and CDR2 is YFSETQ in the germline V gene. The CDR3 covers 15 residues. DNA for the CDR3: TGCGCCAGCAGCTTTTTCGACAGGGCCCTGACCGAGCAGTACTTC. It is translated as CASSFFDRALTEQYF.

The chain links TRBV5-6 to TRBJ2-2; a possible D gene is TRBD1 (6 bases). CDR1 is SGHDT, CDR2 YYEEEE, per germline. CDR3 size: 14 residues. V was cut by 2 bases and J by 8 bases, with 13 bases left in between. Written as DNA, the CDR3 is TGTGCCAGCAGCTTCACAGGGAATCCAGGGGAGCTGTTTTTT. Protein sequence: CASSFTGNPGELFF.

The chain has TRBV20-1 and TRBJ1-1, with D possibly matching TRBD1 (5 bases). This CDR3 has 11 residues. V gave up 4 bases and J gave up 11 bases, with 14 bases separating them. Germline-derived CDR1 and CDR2 are DFQATT and SNEGSKA (reference sequence). For the CDR3, the DNA is TGCAGTGCTATACGGGACTCCCTCGCTTTCTTT. This encodes CSAIRDSLAFF.

The CDR3, as DNA: TGTGCCATCAAGAGTGGGGCGCGCACCGGGGAGCTGTTTTTT. It specifies CAIKSGARTGELFF. V gene TRBV10-3 combines with J gene TRBJ2-2; weak D call: TRBD1 (5 bases). From germline, CDR1 is ENHRY and CDR2 SYGVKD. CDR3 length: 14 residues. V dropped 7 bases and J dropped 4 bases, with 13 bases sitting between them.

The gene calls are TRBV28 and TRBJ1-2; 7 nucleotides line up with TRBD1. From germline, CDR1 is MDHEN and CDR2 SYDVKM. This CDR3 contains 13 residues. V lost 2 bases and J lost 6; bases outside the gene matches: 3. Here the CDR3 reads CASSLLRGDGYTF. CDR3 nucleotides: TGTGCCAGCAGTTTACTCAGGGGGGATGGCTACACCTTC.

The chain joins TRBV6-1 to TRBJ1-6, with a possible D match to TRBD1 (6 bases). V lost 6 bases and J 9 bases, leaving 18 bases between the germline ends. This CDR3 is 15 amino acids long. Germline assignment: CDR1 MNHNS and CDR2 SASEGT. The CDR3: CASSRQAEGASPLHF. DNA of the CDR3: TGTGCCAGCAGCAGACAGGCCGAAGGGGCTTCACCCCTCCACTTT.

This clone has only a few counts. The chain is built from TRBV5-1 and TRBJ2-3, with D possibly being TRBD1 (5 bases). The CDR3 is made up of 14 amino acids. Germline V CDR1 and CDR2: SGHRS, YFSETQ. V was trimmed by 0 bases and J by 11 bases, leaving 16 bases between them. The DNA of the CDR3 is TGCGCCAGCAGCTTGGCGTTACCCAGGGCACTGCAGTATTTT. Its protein is CASSLALPRALQYF.

The V call is TRBV29-1, the J call TRBJ2-1; 7 bases map to TRBD1. The CDR3 consists of 13 residues. Trimming took 6 bases from V and 5 from J; bases not matched to a gene: 7. Germline loops: CDR1 SQVTM, CDR2 ANQGSEA. Here the CDR3 DNA reads TGCAGCGTCGCTCCGGGACAGAACAATGAGCAGTTCTTC. It is translated as CSVAPGQNNEQFF.

The chain couples TRBV4-1 to TRBJ2-3, with D possibly being TRBD2 (6 bases). There are 16 residues in the CDR3. CDR1 is MGHRA and CDR2 is YSYEKL in the germline V gene. V was shortened by 4 bases and J by 1 base, with 15 bases between the two germline ends. CDR3 nucleotides: TGCGCCAGCAGCCCGAGGCACTCTAGCGGCACAGATACGCAGTATTTT. Its translation is CASSPRHSSGTDTQYF.

This chain connects TRBV30 to TRBJ1-1; TRBD1 matches 9 bases. CDR3 length: 13 residues. Per the germline V gene, CDR1 is GTSNPN and CDR2 is SVGIG (reference sequence). J lost 8 bases, V lost 4 bases, and 8 bases had no gene match. CDR3 sequence (DNA): TGTGCCTGGACCAAAGGACAGGGGAGGGAAGCTTTCTTT. Amino acids: CAWTKGQGREAFF.